These 26 T cell receptor beta chains were all obtained from the same sample, sequenced in a study of OX40 agonist ivuxolimab in advanced cancers. Clones were sequenced by immunoSEQ multiplex PCR, and TCRdb holds only the in-frame ones, with some missing. The table has about 90,000 clones, over 80% seen once. Sequencing was performed on CD4+ or CD8+ T cells sorted from blood, taken in a trial of the OX40 agonist ivuxolimab. The receptors were sampled from an adult with an advanced solid tumor such as melanoma, head and neck, liver or kidney cancer.

The genes are TRBV30 and TRBJ1-5; D is perhaps TRBD1 (6 bases). Germline V CDR1 and CDR2: GTSNPN, SVGIG (reference sequence). Trimming shortened V by 2 bases and J by 3 bases, and 14 bases separated the two germline ends. CDR3 length: 15 residues. The DNA for the CDR3 is TGTGCCTGGAGTAAGGACAGCGCTTTCAATCAGCCCCAGCATTTT. This sequence encodes CAWSKDSAFNQPQHF.

This rearrangement joins TRBV5-1 to TRBJ2-1, with D possibly matching TRBD2 (8 bases). Germline CDR1 and CDR2: SGHRS and YFSETQ. The CDR3 is 17 amino acids. V lost 0 bases to trimming and J lost 10 bases, with 23 bases between them. This CDR3 reads CASSLDGRGLPNWEQFF. In nucleotides, the CDR3 is TGCGCCAGCAGCTTGGACGGGAGGGGGCTACCCAACTGGGAGCAGTTCTTC.

The chain employs TRBV4-1 and TRBJ1-1; 7 bases map to TRBD1. CDR1 is MGHRA and CDR2 is YSYEKL in the germline V gene. This CDR3 is 17 amino acids long. Losses at the gene ends were 3 bases for V and 1 base for J; bases not matched to a gene: 11. CDR3 sequence reads: CASSQNPTGETNTEAFF. The CDR3 DNA sequence: TGCGCCAGCAGCCAGAATCCAACAGGGGAAACGAACACTGAAGCTTTCTTT.

The CDR3 region is CASSLRDRTLGDYGYTF. The CDR3 DNA sequence: TGTGCCAGCAGTTTACGGGACAGGACCCTCGGTGACTATGGCTACACCTTC. V is TRBV28 and J is TRBJ1-2, with 8 bases aligning to TRBD1. CDR1 and CDR2 from the germline V gene are MDHEN and SYDVKM. The length of the CDR3 is 17 residues. J lost 3 bases, V lost 2 bases, and 11 bases had no gene match.

This rearrangement joins TRBV18 to TRBJ1-3; D might be TRBD1 (5 bases). The CDR3 has 14 residues. V was clipped by 1 base and J by 2 bases, with 6 bases between them. Germline CDR1 KGHSH, CDR2 LQKENI. The CDR3 region is CASSPRGAGNTIYF. CDR3 bases: TGTGCCAGCTCACCACGGGGGGCTGGAAACACCATATATTTT. The full variable domain, rest sourced from reference TRBV18 and TRBJ1-3, is NAGVMQNPRHLVRRRGQEARLRCSPMKGHSHVYWYRQLPEEGLKFMVYLQKENIIDESGMPKERFSAEFPKEGPSILRIQQVVRGDSAAYFCASSPRGAGNTIYFGEGSWLTVV.

This chain joins TRBV20-1 and TRBJ2-1; D gene unclear. The germline CDR1 and CDR2 sequences are DFQATT and SNEGSKA (reference sequence). The CDR3 totals 11 residues. The V gene lost 4 bases and the J gene lost 12 bases, with 13 bases spanning the gap. In nucleotides, the CDR3 is TGCAGTGCTACCTCCTGGAGTGGGCAGTTCTTC. Amino acids: CSATSWSGQFF.

The chain links TRBV4-1 to TRBJ2-2, with D unresolved. Germline V gives CDR1 MGHRA, CDR2 YSYEKL. V was clipped by 4 bases and J by 5 bases, with 11 bases between them. The CDR3 is made up of 14 amino acids. CDR3 coding DNA: TGCGCCAGCAGCCCTGAATCTGGGACCGGGGAGCTGTTTTTT. It encodes CASSPESGTGELFF.

V usage is TRBV4-2 and J usage is TRBJ2-2; TRBD2 agrees at 13 bases. This CDR3 is 16 amino acids long. V was pared by 4 bases and J by 8 bases, with 7 bases of the junction left unmatched. Germline CDR1 reads LGHNA; CDR2 reads YNFKEQ. DNA of the CDR3: TGTGCCAGCAGCCGTGGACTAGCGGGAGATTCGGGGGAGCTGTTTTTT. Translating it yields CASSRGLAGDSGELFF.

The rearrangement uses TRBV5-1 and TRBJ1-4, with no clear D. V lost 2 bases and J 4 bases, leaving 15 bases between the germline ends. Per germline, CDR1 SGHRS and CDR2 YFSETQ. This CDR3 is built from 16 residues. In nucleotides, the CDR3 is TGCGCCAGCAGCTTAGGCGGTGTGTCTAATAATGAAAAACTGTTTTTT. Amino acids: CASSLGGVSNNEKLFF.

The CDR3 nucleotides read TGTGCCAGCACCCTCAGGTGGCTAGCGCGCGACAATGAGCAGTTCTTC. Protein sequence: CASTLRWLARDNEQFF. This chain uses TRBV5-6 with TRBJ2-1, with D possibly TRBD2 on 6 matching bases. Looked up from germline, CDR1 is SGHDT and CDR2 is YYEEEE. The ends were cut back, 6 bases at V and 5 bases at J, with 21 bases in the middle. The CDR3 runs to 16 residues.

The table lists this clone with a few counts. CDR3 coding DNA: TGTGCCAGCAGTCCCGGACAGGGGGTCTCCTATGGCTACACCTTC. It yields the protein CASSPGQGVSYGYTF. V and J are TRBV6-6 and TRBJ1-2; 10 nucleotides agree with TRBD1. The CDR3 contains 15 residues. The V segment lost 5 bases and the J segment 4 bases; nucleotides outside the gene matches: 7. Germline lookup yields CDR1 MNHNY and CDR2 SVGAGI (reference sequence).

This clone showed up just a few times. This chain links TRBV11-2 with TRBJ1-2; D gene uncertain. The V end lost 4 bases, the J end lost 8 bases, and 14 bases lay between the germline ends. Germline assignment: CDR1 SGHAT and CDR2 FQNNGV. The CDR3 is 13 amino acids. Here the CDR3 reads CASSSPRFGGYTF. As DNA, the CDR3 is TGTGCCAGCAGCTCCCCCAGGTTTGGCGGCTACACCTTC.

This chain joins TRBV5-1 and TRBJ2-5; 11 bases map to TRBD2. The end of the DNA aligns better with TRBJ2-7, so the J call may be wrong. The length of the CDR3 is 16 residues. The germline CDR1 and CDR2 sequences are SGHRS and YFSETQ. CDR3 nucleotide sequence: TGCGCCAGCAGCTTGGCCTTTACTAGCGGGAGCTACGAGCAGTACTTC. Protein sequence: CASSLAFTSGSYEQYF.

The V gene is TRBV18, the J gene TRBJ1-2; D remains unclear. Germline CDR1 KGHSH, CDR2 LQKENI. The CDR3 spans 13 residues. V was trimmed by 3 bases and J by 4 bases, leaving 9 bases between them. DNA for the CDR3: TGTGCCAGCTCACCGGACCGGCGCTATGGCTACACCTTC. This encodes CASSPDRRYGYTF.

The chain combines TRBV4-1 with TRBJ2-1; D perhaps matches TRBD1 (6 bases). Trimming removed 0 bases at V and 9 bases at J, with 12 bases between. Germline values: CDR1 MGHRA, CDR2 YSYEKL. The length of the CDR3 is 14 residues. CDR3 nucleotides: TGCGCCAGCAGCCAAGACACAGGGATAGTTGAGCAGTTCTTC. Its translation: CASSQDTGIVEQFF.

The chain has TRBV10-1 and TRBJ1-6; TRBD1 matches at 7 bases. Germline V gene sequence: CDR1 WNHNN, CDR2 SYGVQD (reference sequence). After removal of 10 bases from V and 7 bases from J, the junction contained 10 bases not matched to a gene. The CDR3 covers 14 residues. The CDR3 loop reads CATQEGARNSPLHF. For the CDR3, the DNA is TGCGCCACCCAAGAGGGGGCGAGGAATTCACCCCTCCACTTT.

The chain carries TRBV10-3 and TRBJ1-1; possibly TRBD1 for D (6 bases). CDR3 length: 14 amino acids. V was shortened by 2 bases and J by 0 bases, with 7 bases between the two germline ends. Germline V CDR1 and CDR2: ENHRY, SYGVKD. The CDR3 sequence: CAISEDRLNTEAFF. The CDR3, as DNA: TGTGCCATCAGTGAGGACAGGTTGAACACTGAAGCTTTCTTT.

V gene TRBV9 combines with J gene TRBJ2-7; no definite D call. Germline values: CDR1 SGDLS, CDR2 YYNGEE. V lost 6 bases, J lost 1 base, and 11 bases lay in between. The CDR3 loop spans 13 amino acids. This CDR3 is CASILEGSYEQYF. The CDR3 bases are TGTGCCAGCATTCTAGAAGGTTCCTACGAGCAGTACTTC. Full variable domain (outside the CDR3, taken from reference TRBV9 and TRBJ2-7): DSGVTQTPKHLITATGQRVTLRCSPRSGDLSVYWYQQSLDQGLQFLIQYYNGEERAKGNILERFSAQQFPDLHSELNLSSLELGDSALYFCASILEGSYEQYFGPGTRLTVT.

The chain carries TRBV27 and TRBJ1-1; tentatively, D is TRBD1 (6 bases). CDR3 length: 13 residues. From germline, CDR1 is MNHEY and CDR2 SMNVEV (reference sequence). The germline V and J ends were trimmed by 5 bases and 7 bases, with 14 bases remaining between them. CDR3 region: CASSDTGSVEAFF. The CDR3 DNA reads TGTGCCAGCAGTGATACAGGGTCGGTTGAAGCTTTCTTT.

The chain uses TRBV2 and TRBJ2-1, with a tentative D call TRBD2 (6 bases). The CDR3 spans 13 residues. Per the germline V gene, CDR1 is SNHLY and CDR2 is FYNNEI. V was cut by 7 bases and J by 9 bases, with 16 bases left in between. CDR3 amino acids: CASTATSSAEQFF. CDR3 nucleotides: TGTGCCAGCACTGCAACTAGCTCCGCTGAGCAGTTCTTC.

This clone was observed once. The chain recombines TRBV28 with TRBJ2-7; D is possibly TRBD2 (5 bases). V dropped 1 base and J dropped 2 bases, with 12 bases sitting between them. This CDR3 is 15 amino acids long. Looked up from germline, CDR1 is MDHEN and CDR2 is SYDVKM. The CDR3 bases are TGTGCCAGCAGTTTATTCTCAGCGGAGACCTACGAGCAGTACTTC. Encoded protein: CASSLFSAETYEQYF.

The chain couples TRBV29-1 to TRBJ2-3; D is ambiguous. The CDR3 runs 15 residues. Germline loops: CDR1 SQVTM, CDR2 ANQGSEA. V was cut by 3 bases and J by 5 bases, with 18 bases left in between. CDR3 sequence: CSVEIPGYYQDTQYF. Written as DNA, the CDR3 is TGCAGCGTTGAGATACCCGGGTACTATCAAGATACGCAGTATTTT.

The chain employs TRBV14 and TRBJ2-5, with TRBD2 identical over 13 bases. The CDR3 totals 19 residues. In germline, CDR1 is SGHDN, CDR2 FVKESK. The junction had 12 bases not matched to a gene; V was cut back by 0 bases and J by 5 bases. CDR3 DNA sequence: TGTGCCAGCAGCCAAGATTGGACTAGCGGGAGTTATGAAATGGAGACCCAGTACTTC. This sequence encodes CASSQDWTSGSYEMETQYF. Drawing the rest from reference TRBV14 and TRBJ2-5, the complete variable domain is EAGVTQFPSHSVIEKGQTVTLRCDPISGHDNLYWYRRVMGKEIKFLLHFVKESKQDESGMPNNRFLAERTGGTYSTLKVQPAELEDSGVYFCASSQDWTSGSYEMETQYFGPGTRLLVL.

The V call is TRBV11-3, the J call TRBJ1-6; 7 bases agree with TRBD1. Looked up from germline, CDR1 is SGHNT and CDR2 is YENEEA. This CDR3 is built from 16 residues. J gave up 4 bases and V 1 base, and 4 bases lay outside the gene matches. CDR3 DNA: TGTGCCAGCAGCTTAGGAGGGACAGTTTATAATTCACCCCTCCACTTT. It translates to CASSLGGTVYNSPLHF.

The chain couples TRBV19 to TRBJ1-1; D is perhaps TRBD1 (6 bases). CDR3 length equals 14 residues. Trimming left V 1 base short and J 5 bases short, with 11 bases between. Germline V lookup: CDR1 LNHDA, CDR2 SQIVND (reference sequence). This CDR3 is CASSIGRQGTEAFF. CDR3 sequence (DNA): TGTGCCAGTAGTATAGGGAGGCAGGGGACTGAAGCTTTCTTT. The variable domain in full, completed from reference TRBV19 and TRBJ1-1, reads DGGITQSPKYLFRKEGQNVTLSCEQNLNHDAMYWYRQDPGQGLRLIYYSQIVNDFQKGDIAEGYSVSREKKESFPLTVTSAQKNPTAFYLCASSIGRQGTEAFFGQGTRLTVV.

This chain connects TRBV28 to TRBJ2-1, with D possibly being TRBD1 or TRBD2 (6 bases each). This CDR3 region has 14 residues. V lost 6 bases to trimming and J lost 4 bases, with 13 bases between them. The germline V gene has CDR1 MDHEN and CDR2 SYDVKM. The CDR3 DNA sequence: TGTGCCAGCAGCCGGAGGGGGGTATACAATGAGCAGTTCTTC. This encodes CASSRRGVYNEQFF.